The 3 T cell receptor beta chains below were found in one sample sequenced in a study of Tregs in tolerant kidney transplant recipients (dated by TCRdb to the late 2010s). Receptor libraries were prepared by the immunoSEQ multiplex PCR assay. The clones in this table, taken by TCRdb from immuneACCESS, are in-frame only. Not every clone is retained; where verified, under half of the shortfall comes from an unresolved V gene, and the cause of the rest is unknown. Counted in this sample were approximately 98,000 clones; 85% to 90% of them appeared once. The ten largest clones add up to under 0.35% of the sample. The meaning of the sample's time point label: blood sample drawn before combined kidney and bone marrow transplant. This specimen consisted of CD4+ T cells from blood, obtained before the transplant. The source is a human donor who received a combined kidney and bone marrow transplant.

This sequence joins TRBV4-3 and TRBJ2-1; D is perhaps TRBD2 (6 bases). V dropped 1 base and J dropped 3 bases, with 10 bases sitting between them. The germline gives CDR1 LGHNA, CDR2 YSLEER. CDR3 length equals 15 residues. The DNA of the CDR3 is TGCGCCAGCAGCCAAGCGGAGGGATTCTACAATGAGCAGTTCTTC. Its translation: CASSQAEGFYNEQFF.

This clone was detected many times. This chain links TRBV6-5 with TRBJ1-5, with D possibly being TRBD1 (5 bases). Deletions cut 6 bases from V and 9 bases from J, with 18 bases between. CDR3 size: 14 residues. The germline gives CDR1 MNHEY, CDR2 SVGAGI. CDR3 protein: CASSPGGQGAPQHF. The CDR3 region has the DNA TGTGCCAGCAGCCCCGGGGGTCAAGGGGCGCCCCAGCATTTT.

CDR3 DNA: TGTGCCAGCAACTCCCCGTCTCGGGACAAGAAGACCCAGTACTTC. Amino acid sequence: CASNSPSRDKKTQYF. The J gene is TRBJ2-5, the V gene TRBV27; possibly TRBD1 for D (6 bases). CDR1 is MNHEY and CDR2 is SMNVEV in the germline V gene (reference sequence). V lost 7 bases, J lost 6 bases, and 21 bases lay in between. This CDR3 has 15 amino acids.